This passage covers 18 T cell receptor beta chains from one sample sequenced in a study of T cells after yellow fever vaccination. MiXCR was run by TCRdb on the 5' RACE reads, yielding one entry per CDR3 protein. The data contain about 340,000 distinct CDR3 sequences, under 15% of them seen just once; the ten biggest clones take up 2.5% to 4%. The material sequenced was CD4+ T cells sorted from PBMCs, taken 15 days after the yellow fever booster vaccination. The source of these receptors is a man in his late teens or twenties who received the YFV17D yellow fever vaccine.

The V and J genes are TRBV5-1 and TRBJ2-3, with D perhaps matching TRBD1 (5 bases). Deletions cut 4 bases from V and 0 bases from J, with 12 bases between. The CDR3 runs to 15 residues. The germline V gene has CDR1 SGHRS and CDR2 YFSETQ. CDR3 in DNA: TGCGCCAGCAGCACTCTAGGGGCCAGCACAGATACGCAGTATTTT. This gives the protein CASSTLGASTDTQYF.

The rearrangement links TRBV19 to TRBJ2-5; tentative D call: TRBD2 (6 bases). V lost 1 base, J lost 3 bases, and 9 bases lay in between. This CDR3 has 14 amino acids. Germline V CDR1 and CDR2: LNHDA, SQIVND (reference sequence). In nucleotides, the CDR3 is TGTGCCAGTAGTATAGGTGGACTAAAAGAGACCCAGTACTTC. As protein: CASSIGGLKETQYF.

This clonotype was found a few times. The chain recombines TRBV11-2 with TRBJ1-6; D gene ambiguous. Germline lookup yields CDR1 SGHAT and CDR2 FQNNGV. CDR3 size: 14 residues. V dropped 11 bases and J dropped 6 bases, with 17 bases sitting between them. DNA for the CDR3: TGTGCCTCCCGAGCCGGCAGAACTAATTCACCCCTCCACTTT. Amino acids: CASRAGRTNSPLHF. Supplemented by reference TRBV11-2 and TRBJ1-6, the full variable domain reads EAGVAQSPRYKIIEKRQSVAFWCNPISGHATLYWYQQILGQGPKLLIQFQNNGVVDDSQLPKDRFSAERLKGVDSTLKIQPAKLEDSAVYLCASRAGRTNSPLHFGNGTRLTVT.

In this sample, this clonotype turned up a few times. The J gene is TRBJ2-1, the V gene TRBV6-2 or TRBV6-3, with D possibly matching TRBD2 (6 bases). Germline lookup yields CDR1 MNHEY and CDR2 SVGEGT. Trimming removed 2 bases from V and 6 bases from J, with 14 bases in between. The CDR3 loop spans 15 amino acids. The CDR3 DNA is TGTGCCAGCAGTTACGGGGGGTCTCTCTTCAATGAGCAGTTCTTC. It encodes CASSYGGSLFNEQFF.

This chain links TRBV18 with TRBJ1-1; D not certain. CDR3 length equals 14 residues. The germline V gene has CDR1 KGHSH and CDR2 LQKENI. Trimming left V 4 bases short and J 5 bases short, with 14 bases between. The CDR3: CASSLSGPSTEAFF. The DNA of the CDR3 is TGTGCCAGCTCACTATCCGGCCCTTCAACTGAAGCTTTCTTT.

Written as DNA, the CDR3 is TGTGCCTGGAACCCGGGAATGAGTGAGACCCAGTACTTC. Amino acids: CAWNPGMSETQYF. The gene calls are TRBV30 and TRBJ2-5, with D maybe TRBD2 (5 bases). The CDR3 length is 13 residues. Germline V gene data show CDR1 as GTSNPN and CDR2 as SVGIG (reference sequence). Deletions cut 4 bases from V and 5 bases from J, with 14 bases between.

This chain connects TRBV12-3 or TRBV12-4 to TRBJ1-2; the match to TRBD1 covers 7 bases. V lost 5 bases and J lost 8; bases outside the gene matches: 8. The CDR3 has 13 residues. Here the CDR3 reads CASSPDRSWGYTF. The CDR3 DNA reads TGTGCCAGCAGTCCGGACAGGTCATGGGGCTACACCTTC.

This clonotype was observed a few times. The V gene is TRBV7-2, the J gene TRBJ2-3; 9 bases map to TRBD2. In germline, CDR1 is SGHTA, CDR2 FQGNSA. The CDR3 sequence is 15 residues long. J gave up 4 bases and V 4 bases, and 6 bases lay outside the gene matches. The CDR3 is CASSSPGLASDTQYF. The CDR3 bases are TGTGCCAGCAGCTCGCCGGGACTAGCATCAGATACGCAGTATTTT.

There are many counts of this clonotype. The rearrangement uses TRBV12-5 and TRBJ1-4, with 8 bases fitting TRBD1. CDR1 LGHNT and CDR2 FRNRAP come from the germline V gene. The CDR3 has 15 amino acids. J lost 6 bases, V lost 5 bases, and 8 bases had no gene match. DNA for the CDR3: TGTGCTAGTGGTCCTTGGACAGGGACTTATGAAAAACTGTTTTTT. It is translated as CASGPWTGTYEKLFF.

The V call is TRBV20-1, the J call TRBJ1-5, with D tentatively TRBD1 (6 bases). The CDR3 totals 12 residues. The V and J ends lost 4 bases and 4 bases respectively, with 8 bases between them. From germline, CDR1 is DFQATT and CDR2 SNEGSKA (reference sequence). The CDR3 coding sequence is TGCAGTGCTATAGGGGGGAATCAGCCCCAGCATTTT. It codes for CSAIGGNQPQHF.

This clonotype appeared a few times. The chain is built from TRBV20-1 and TRBJ2-6, with no clear D. The CDR3 has 16 residues. Per germline, CDR1 DFQATT and CDR2 SNEGSKA (reference sequence). The V end was cut by 2 bases, the J end by 0 bases, with 11 bases between. This CDR3 reads CSARLFLVSGANVLTF. For the CDR3, the DNA is TGCAGTGCTAGATTGTTCCTGGTCTCTGGGGCCAACGTCCTGACTTTC.

At least ten counts were recorded for this clonotype. This chain links TRBV27 with TRBJ2-7; D possibly uses TRBD1 or TRBD2 (5 bases each). Germline CDR1 and CDR2: MNHEY and SMNVEV (reference sequence). This CDR3 is built from 15 residues. Deletions cut 5 bases from V and 2 bases from J, with 16 bases between. In nucleotides, the CDR3 is TGTGCCAGCAGTACGAGGTGGGGGAGTGCCTACGAGCAGTACTTC. Protein product: CASSTRWGSAYEQYF.

This clonotype was counted only a few times. This chain connects TRBV7-7 to TRBJ2-3; D possibly matches TRBD1 or TRBD2 (5 bases each). This CDR3 region has 15 residues. The germline gives CDR1 SSHAT, CDR2 FNYEAQ (reference sequence). Trimming took 6 bases from V and 0 from J, leaving 13 bases between them. The CDR3 spells CASRAGTDSTDTQYF. The CDR3 DNA is TGTGCCAGCAGAGCTGGGACGGATAGCACAGATACGCAGTATTTT. Filled out from reference TRBV7-7 and TRBJ2-3, the complete variable domain reads GAGVSQSPRYKVTKRGQDVTLRCDPISSHATLYWYQQALGQGPEFLTYFNYEAQPDKSGLPSDRFSAERPEGSISTLTIQRTEQRDSAMYRCASRAGTDSTDTQYFGPGTRLTVL.

The V and J genes are TRBV3-1 and TRBJ2-7; no clear D. Germline values: CDR1 LGHDT, CDR2 YNNKEL (reference sequence). This CDR3 comprises 15 residues. V lost 1 base to trimming and J lost 0 bases, with 10 bases between them. The CDR3 DNA reads as TGTGCCAGCAGCCAAGGTCCCAATCCCTCCTACGAGCAGTACTTC. Amino acid sequence: CASSQGPNPSYEQYF.

This clonotype has only a few counts. J is TRBJ2-1 and V is TRBV10-3, with D perhaps TRBD1 (5 bases). Germline V gene sequence: CDR1 ENHRY, CDR2 SYGVKD. The CDR3 consists of 14 residues. Trimming removed 6 bases at V and 7 bases at J, with 16 bases between. CDR3 sequence: CAISRDSVGNEQFF. The DNA of the CDR3 is TGTGCCATCAGCCGAGACAGCGTCGGGAATGAGCAGTTCTTC.

This chain links TRBV4-2 with TRBJ2-7; 7 bases map to TRBD1. V gave up 2 bases and J gave up 7 bases; unmatched junction bases: 5. Germline V CDR1 and CDR2: LGHNA, YNFKEQ. This CDR3 comprises 13 residues. Written as DNA, the CDR3 is TGTGCCAGCAGCCAACAACGGGACAGAGAGCAGTACTTC. Amino acid sequence: CASSQQRDREQYF.

The chain joins TRBV4-2 to TRBJ2-7, with a possible D match to TRBD2 (7 bases). This CDR3 spans 16 amino acids. Trimming shortened V by 5 bases and J by 4 bases, and 21 bases separated the two germline ends. Germline lookup yields CDR1 LGHNA and CDR2 YNFKEQ. The CDR3 sequence is CASSGGGPLNSYEQYF. CDR3 nucleotides: TGTGCCAGCAGCGGGGGGGGCCCCCTAAACTCTTACGAGCAGTACTTC.

This chain links TRBV29-1 with TRBJ2-3; D tentatively fits TRBD1 or TRBD2 (5 bases each). The CDR3 consists of 14 residues. CDR1 is SQVTM and CDR2 is ANQGSEA in the germline V gene. Between the trimmed V and J ends, which lost 7 bases and 4 bases, there was a span of 18 bases. The CDR3 sequence is CSAAVGWGPDTQYF. The DNA of the CDR3 is TGCAGCGCTGCGGTGGGTTGGGGACCAGATACGCAGTATTTT.